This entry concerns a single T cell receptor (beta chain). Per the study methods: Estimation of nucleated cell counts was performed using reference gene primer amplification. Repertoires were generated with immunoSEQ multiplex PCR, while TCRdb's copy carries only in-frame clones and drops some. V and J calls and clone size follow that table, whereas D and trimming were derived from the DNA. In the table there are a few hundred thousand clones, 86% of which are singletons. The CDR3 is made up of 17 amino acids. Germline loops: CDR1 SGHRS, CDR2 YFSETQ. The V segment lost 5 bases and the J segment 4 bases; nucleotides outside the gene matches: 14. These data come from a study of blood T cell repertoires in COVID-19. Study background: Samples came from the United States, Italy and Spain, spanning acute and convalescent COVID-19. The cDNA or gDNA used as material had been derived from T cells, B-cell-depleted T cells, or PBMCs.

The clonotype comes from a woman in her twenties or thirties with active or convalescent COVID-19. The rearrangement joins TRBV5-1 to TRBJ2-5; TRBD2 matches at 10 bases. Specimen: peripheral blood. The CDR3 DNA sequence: TGCGCCAGCAGATCGTTGGCTCCGGGACTAGCGCCAGAGACCCAGTACTTC. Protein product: CASRSLAPGLAPETQYF.